The entry that follows covers one T cell receptor (beta chain) sequence. Via MiXCR, TCRdb re-called the multiplex PCR reads, giving one row per CDR3 protein. The table has around 17,000 distinct CDR3 sequences, just under 45% seen once; the top ten hold about 14%. The sample originates from a study of breast tumors, draining lymph nodes, adjacent tissues. The V gene lost 0 bases and the J gene lost 3 bases, with 12 bases spanning the gap. Germline CDR1 and CDR2: SGHKS and YYEKEE (reference sequence). CDR3 length: 16 residues. This TCR was recovered from a female donor with breast cancer. Some clones in this sample may be carry-over from other donors' samples. The sequencing sample was made of tumor-adjacent breast tissue. This chain connects TRBV5-5 to TRBJ2-2, with a weak D call TRBD1 (5 bases). The CDR3, as DNA: TGTGCCAGCAGCTTGGTAGGGGCGGCCGACACCGGGGAGCTGTTTTTT. This codes for CASSLVGAADTGELFF.